This T cell receptor beta chain came from a study of T cell responses to AZD1222 COVID-19 vaccine. V trimming: 3 bases; J trimming: 10 bases; junction bases outside the gene matches: 9. The CDR3 has 15 amino acids. Germline CDR1 and CDR2: LNHDA and SQIVND (reference sequence). The method was immunoSEQ multiplex PCR; TCRdb's version includes in-frame clones alone and lacks a portion of them. The sample includes 90,000 to 150,000 clones, approximately 85% seen only once; the top ten take roughly 9%. The rearrangement joins TRBV19 to TRBJ1-4, with TRBD1 identical over 9 bases. The receptor was isolated from an adult in good health. The sample consisted of peripheral blood, taken on day 0 of AZD1222 vaccination. CDR3 nucleotides: TGTGCCAGTAGTATCCCTAGGACAGGGGTGGCAAAACTGTTTTTT. This gives the protein CASSIPRTGVAKLFF.